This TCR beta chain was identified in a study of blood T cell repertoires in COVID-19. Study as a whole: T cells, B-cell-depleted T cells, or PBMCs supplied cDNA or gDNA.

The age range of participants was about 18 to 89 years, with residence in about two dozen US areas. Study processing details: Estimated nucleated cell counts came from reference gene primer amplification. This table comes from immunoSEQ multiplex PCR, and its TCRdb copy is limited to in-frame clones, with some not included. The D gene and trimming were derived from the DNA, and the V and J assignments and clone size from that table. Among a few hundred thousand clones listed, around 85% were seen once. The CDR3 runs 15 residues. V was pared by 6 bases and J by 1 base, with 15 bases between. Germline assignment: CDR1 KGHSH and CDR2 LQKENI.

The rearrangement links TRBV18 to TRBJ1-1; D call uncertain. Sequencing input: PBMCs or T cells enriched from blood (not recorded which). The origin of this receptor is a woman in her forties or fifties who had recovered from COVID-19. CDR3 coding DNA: TGTGCCAGCTCCCCTCGGGGAGGCCCGAACACTGAAGCTTTCTTT. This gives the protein CASSPRGGPNTEAFF.